One sample yielded the 31 T cell receptor beta chains listed below, sequenced in a study of beta chain features in type 1 diabetes (dated by TCRdb to 2017 to 2018). The library relied on the immunoSEQ multiplex PCR assay. All of the isolated RNA was reverse transcribed with the High Capacity cDNA Reverse Transcription Kit, so expressed TCRB transcripts were sequenced. TCRdb mirrors the immuneACCESS table, restricted to in-frame sequences. Some clones are absent from its copies; in checked studies, under half trace to an unresolved V gene, and the reason for the others is unknown. The sample table contains 150,000 to 200,000 clones; only one count was recorded for 9% to 10% of them. The ten biggest clones cover 2% to 2.5% of the sample. The sample was central memory CD4+ T cells from blood. The source of these receptors is a woman younger than 35 in good health.

This clone appeared a few times. The chain employs TRBV20-1 and TRBJ2-5; D gene uncertain. The CDR3 extends over 11 amino acids. V was pared by 6 bases and J by 4 bases, with 9 bases between. Germline values: CDR1 DFQATT, CDR2 SNEGSKA (reference sequence). The CDR3 DNA is TGCAGTGCACTACCTCGAGAGACCCAGTACTTC. As protein: CSALPRETQYF.

This clone has only a few counts. The chain is built from TRBV7-9 and TRBJ2-5, with D tentatively TRBD2 (5 bases). V gave up 5 bases and J gave up 4 bases, with 14 bases separating them. Per germline, CDR1 SEHNR and CDR2 FQNEAQ (reference sequence). The CDR3 has 14 amino acids. CDR3 sequence (DNA): TGTGCCAGCAGCCTTGGGAGCGGCTCAGAGACCCAGTACTTC. Encoded protein: CASSLGSGSETQYF.

The chain recombines TRBV5-1 with TRBJ2-6, with 8 bases aligning to TRBD1. This CDR3 contains 16 residues. The trim removed 2 bases at V and 1 base at J, leaving 2 bases unmatched. The germline CDR1 and CDR2 sequences are SGHRS and YFSETQ. Written as DNA, the CDR3 is TGCGCCAGCAGCTTAGACAGGGGATCTGGGGCCAACGTCCTGACTTTC. Translation: CASSLDRGSGANVLTF.

This clone has just a few counts. The chain is built from TRBV20-1 and TRBJ1-1; D not resolved. V lost 3 bases and J lost 0, with 2 bases in between. The CDR3 contains 11 residues. Germline CDR1 and CDR2: DFQATT and SNEGSKA (reference sequence). CDR3 bases: TGCAGTGCTAGCTTGAACACTGAAGCTTTCTTT. Translated: CSASLNTEAFF.

This clone was recorded a few times. The chain couples TRBV21-1 to TRBJ2-7; TRBD2 was called by the table and not checked on the DNA. TRBV21-1 is labeled a pseudogene. The CDR3 sequence is 15 residues long. In DNA, the CDR3 is TGTGCCAGCAGCATGGGTGACGGGAGGCCCTACGAGCAGTACTTC. The encoded protein is CASSMGDGRPYEQYF.

This chain links TRBV6-1 with TRBJ1-4; no clear D gene. Germline V gives CDR1 MNHNS, CDR2 SASEGT. Trimming removed 1 base from V and 8 bases from J, with 8 bases in between. The CDR3 spans 13 residues. Here the CDR3 DNA reads TGTGCCAGCAGTGAAGAACAGAAAGAAAAACTGTTTTTT. This sequence encodes CASSEEQKEKLFF.

V usage is TRBV30 and J usage is TRBJ2-7; a weak D match, TRBD1 (5 bases). The CDR3 runs to 15 residues. Trimming stripped 0 bases from V and 2 bases from J, with 14 bases between. CDR1 GTSNPN and CDR2 SVGIG come from the germline V gene (reference sequence). The DNA for the CDR3 is TGTGCCTGGAGTGTTCCCTGGGGCAGCCCCTACGAGCAGTACTTC. The encoded protein is CAWSVPWGSPYEQYF.

The V and J genes are TRBV5-1 and TRBJ1-5; 7 nucleotides agree with TRBD1. CDR3 length equals 16 residues. Germline V CDR1 and CDR2: SGHRS, YFSETQ. V was clipped by 1 base and J by 3 bases; unmatched bases: 7. The CDR3 here is CASSLLPGQLNQPQHF. CDR3 nucleotide sequence: TGCGCCAGCAGCTTGTTGCCGGGACAGCTCAATCAGCCCCAGCATTTT.

Only a few counts were recorded for this clone. The V gene is TRBV5-1, the J gene TRBJ2-3, with 8 bases lining up with TRBD2. Germline V gene lookup returns CDR1 SGHRS and CDR2 YFSETQ. This CDR3 is 16 amino acids long. Germline trimming cut 1 base from V and 7 bases from J; bases unmatched to any gene: 11. The CDR3 coding sequence is TGCGCCAGCAGCTTGACCGGCGGGAGGACGGTGAATACGCAGTATTTT. Amino acid sequence: CASSLTGGRTVNTQYF.

CDR3 sequence reads: CSVQVGAGYGYTF. As DNA, the CDR3 is TGCAGCGTCCAAGTGGGGGCGGGTTATGGCTACACCTTC. This rearrangement joins TRBV29-1 to TRBJ1-2, with D possibly being TRBD1 (6 bases). The CDR3 extends over 13 amino acids. Germline CDR1 SQVTM, CDR2 ANQGSEA. The germline V and J ends were trimmed by 6 bases and 5 bases, with 16 bases remaining between them.

The table lists this clone with a few counts. J is TRBJ2-7 and V is TRBV6-5; 7 nucleotides line up with TRBD2. CDR1 is MNHEY, CDR2 SVGAGI, per germline. After removal of 0 bases from V and 5 bases from J, the junction contained 10 bases not matched to a gene. The length of the CDR3 is 16 residues. The CDR3 DNA is TGTGCCAGCAGTTACTCGGGTGGCGGGAGAGGGGACGAGCAGTACTTC. It is translated as CASSYSGGGRGDEQYF.

The gene calls are TRBV11-1 and TRBJ2-7; 7 bases map to TRBD1. CDR1 is SGHAT, CDR2 FQDESV, per germline (reference sequence). V gave up 6 bases and J gave up 0 bases; unmatched junction bases: 8. The CDR3 is 15 residues long. CDR3 in DNA: TGTGCCAGCAGTAACAGGGGAACCATCTCCTACGAGCAGTACTTC. As protein: CASSNRGTISYEQYF.

The genes are TRBV4-2 and TRBJ1-1; TRBD1 is a possible D gene (6 bases). The germline CDR1 and CDR2 sequences are LGHNA and YNFKEQ. The CDR3 covers 12 residues. Trimming shortened V by 5 bases and J by 11 bases, and 15 bases separated the two germline ends. CDR3 residues: CASSEPGQPAFF. DNA for the CDR3: TGTGCCAGCAGCGAACCAGGACAGCCCGCTTTCTTT.

This sequence joins TRBV12-5 and TRBJ2-2, with TRBD1 matching over 7 bases. Per germline, CDR1 LGHNT and CDR2 FRNRAP. The V segment lost 2 bases and the J segment 5 bases; nucleotides outside the gene matches: 11. The CDR3 contains 17 residues. The CDR3: CASGLLVTGEITGELFF. CDR3 in DNA: TGTGCTAGTGGTTTGTTGGTTACAGGGGAAATAACCGGGGAGCTGTTTTTT.

The table lists this clone with a few counts. This chain joins TRBV6-5 and TRBJ2-6; D is unclear. The V end was cut by 5 bases, the J end by 4 bases, with 9 bases between. This CDR3 has 14 amino acids. Germline CDR1 is MNHEY and CDR2 is SVGAGI. CDR3 residues: CASSSTTGANVLTF. CDR3 sequence (DNA): TGTGCCAGCAGTAGTACGACAGGGGCCAACGTCCTGACTTTC.

The rearrangement uses TRBV9 and TRBJ2-7, with D tentatively TRBD1 (6 bases). Germline values: CDR1 SGDLS, CDR2 YYNGEE. Trimming shortened V by 3 bases and J by 2 bases, and 12 bases separated the two germline ends. This CDR3 has 14 residues. CDR3 region: CASSEGVFPYEQYF. CDR3 bases: TGTGCCAGCAGCGAGGGGGTTTTCCCCTACGAGCAGTACTTC. The full variable domain, with the rest looked up from reference TRBV9 and TRBJ2-7, is DSGVTQTPKHLITATGQRVTLRCSPRSGDLSVYWYQQSLDQGLQFLIQYYNGEERAKGNILERFSAQQFPDLHSELNLSSLELGDSALYFCASSEGVFPYEQYFGPGTRLTVT.

For the CDR3, the DNA is TGTGCCAGCAGCTTAAGCGGGGGTAGCACCGGGGAGCTGTTTTTT. Amino acid sequence: CASSLSGGSTGELFF. The rearrangement uses TRBV7-3 and TRBJ2-2; TRBD2 aligns across 7 bases. Looked up from germline, CDR1 is SGHTA and CDR2 is FQGTGA. The length of the CDR3 is 15 residues. V trimming: 1 base; J trimming: 4 bases; junction bases outside the gene matches: 3.

The V and J genes are TRBV2 and TRBJ1-4; the match to TRBD1 covers 7 bases. Germline V CDR1 and CDR2: SNHLY, FYNNEI. The V gene end was trimmed by 3 bases and the J gene end by 10 bases; junction bases not matched to a gene: 5. The CDR3 runs to 13 residues. The DNA of the CDR3 is TGTGCCAGCAGTGAGGGACAGAAGGGAAAACTGTTTTTT. Its translation: CASSEGQKGKLFF.

The chain couples TRBV7-2 to TRBJ2-7; 8 nucleotides agree with TRBD2. The germline CDR1 and CDR2 sequences are SGHTA and FQGNSA. J was trimmed by 0 bases and V by 1 base; bases with no gene match: 5. CDR3 length: 16 amino acids. This CDR3 reads CASSLVSGGLSYEQYF. In nucleotides, the CDR3 is TGTGCCAGCAGCTTAGTGAGCGGGGGCCTCTCCTACGAGCAGTACTTC.

This clone was seen only a few times. The rearrangement joins TRBV18 to TRBJ1-1, with no clear D. From germline, CDR1 is KGHSH and CDR2 LQKENI. V lost 5 bases and J 3 bases, leaving 10 bases between the germline ends. The CDR3 has 13 amino acids. The CDR3 coding sequence is TGTGCCAGCTCATCGATGTCGGACACTGAAGCTTTCTTT. Translation gives CASSSMSDTEAFF.

The CDR3 bases are TGTGCCAGCTCCGAGACACTAGGTTACAATGAGCAGTTCTTC. This gives the protein CASSETLGYNEQFF. The chain uses TRBV14 and TRBJ2-1, with a possible D match to TRBD2 (5 bases). V was trimmed by 8 bases and J by 4 bases, leaving 15 bases between them. This CDR3 is built from 14 residues. CDR1 is SGHDN and CDR2 is FVKESK in the germline V gene. The full variable domain, its missing parts supplied by reference TRBV14 and TRBJ2-1, is EAGVTQFPSHSVIEKGQTVTLRCDPISGHDNLYWYRRVMGKEIKFLLHFVKESKQDESGMPNNRFLAERTGGTYSTLKVQPAELEDSGVYFCASSETLGYNEQFFGPGTRLTVL.

This clone was recorded a few times. The chain is built from TRBV7-2 and TRBJ2-7; D is ambiguous. The CDR3 covers 14 residues. Germline V gives CDR1 SGHTA, CDR2 FQGNSA. V lost 1 base to trimming and J lost 1 base, with 8 bases between them. This chain's CDR3 is CASSLEFSSYEQYF. The CDR3 coding sequence is TGTGCCAGCAGCTTAGAGTTTAGTTCCTACGAGCAGTACTTC. The full variable domain, rest sourced from reference TRBV7-2 and TRBJ2-7, is GAGVSQSPSNKVTEKGKDVELRCDPISGHTALYWYRQSLGQGLEFLIYFQGNSAPDKSGLPSDRFSAERTGGSVSTLTIQRTQQEDSAVYLCASSLEFSSYEQYFGPGTRLTVT.

The chain combines TRBV9 with TRBJ1-4; D is uncertain. The CDR3 sequence is 15 residues long. CDR1 is SGDLS and CDR2 is YYNGEE in the germline V gene. Trimming took 3 bases from V and 8 from J, leaving 17 bases between them. The CDR3 bases are TGTGCCAGCAGCGAGATGGACCTCCCGGGGGAAAAACTGTTTTTT. This codes for CASSEMDLPGEKLFF.

This clone has a handful of counts. This rearrangement joins TRBV18 to TRBJ2-6; the match to TRBD1 covers 7 bases. Germline-derived CDR1 and CDR2 are KGHSH and LQKENI. The CDR3 is 15 residues long. J lost 2 bases, V lost 6 bases, and 4 bases had no gene match. The CDR3 sequence is CASSQGTAGANVLTF. The DNA of the CDR3 is TGTGCCAGCTCCCAAGGGACAGCTGGGGCCAACGTCCTGACTTTC.

This clone was counted a few times. The rearrangement uses TRBV2 and TRBJ2-1; D uncertain. This CDR3 has 13 amino acids. V dropped 5 bases and J dropped 6 bases, with 11 bases sitting between them. Germline loops: CDR1 SNHLY, CDR2 FYNNEI. The CDR3 coding sequence is TGTGCCAGCAGTTTTGGAGCGATCAATGAGCAGTTCTTC. It codes for CASSFGAINEQFF.

This clone was seen more than once but under ten times. This sequence joins TRBV7-2 and TRBJ2-1, with TRBD2 matching 14 bases. The germline V gene encodes CDR1 SGHTA and CDR2 FQGNSA. The CDR3 has 16 amino acids. With V trimmed by 7 bases and J by 8 bases, 10 bases remained unmatched. CDR3 bases: TGTGCCAGCACCCCCATGACTAGCGGGGGGGCGGATGAGCAGTTCTTC. Translating it yields CASTPMTSGGADEQFF. The complete variable domain, with remaining parts taken from reference TRBV7-2 and TRBJ2-1, reads GAGVSQSPSNKVTEKGKDVELRCDPISGHTALYWYRQSLGQGLEFLIYFQGNSAPDKSGLPSDRFSAERTGGSVSTLTIQRTQQEDSAVYLCASTPMTSGGADEQFFGPGTRLTVL.

This clone was detected only a few times. The J gene is TRBJ1-2, the V gene TRBV27; D possibly corresponds to TRBD1 (6 bases). V gave up 4 bases and J gave up 4 bases, with 19 bases separating them. In germline, CDR1 is MNHEY, CDR2 SMNVEV (reference sequence). The CDR3 totals 16 residues. The CDR3 is CASSSPGTSWGYGYTF. The CDR3 DNA sequence: TGTGCCAGCAGTTCCCCGGGGACATCTTGGGGCTATGGCTACACCTTC.

A note on this clone: The same CDR3 is also encoded by other DNA sequences in this sample. The chain links TRBV11-2 to TRBJ2-1; maybe TRBD2 (6 bases). The CDR3 totals 14 residues. Germline V gene data show CDR1 as SGHAT and CDR2 as FQNNGV. Deletions cut 1 base from V and 4 bases from J, with 8 bases between. The CDR3 region is CASSLAGTYNEQFF. The CDR3 region has the DNA TGTGCCAGCAGCTTAGCGGGGACTTACAATGAGCAGTTCTTC.

This clone appeared a few times. Other DNA sequences of this sample code for an identical CDR3. Written as DNA, the CDR3 is TGCGCCAGCAGCTTCACCGGGTCTCTGAACACTGAAGCTTTCTTT. Amino acid sequence: CASSFTGSLNTEAFF. The rearrangement links TRBV5-1 to TRBJ1-1; D ambiguous. Trimming removed 2 bases from V and 0 bases from J, with 11 bases in between. Germline values: CDR1 SGHRS, CDR2 YFSETQ. This CDR3 is 15 amino acids long.

V gene TRBV11-2 combines with J gene TRBJ1-2, with a weak D call TRBD1 (6 bases). Germline CDR1 is SGHAT and CDR2 is FQNNGV. This CDR3 has 14 residues. The ends were cut back, 5 bases at V and 0 bases at J, with 10 bases in the middle. The CDR3 sequence is CASSPPGANYGYTF. Written as DNA, the CDR3 is TGTGCCAGCAGCCCACCAGGGGCTAACTATGGCTACACCTTC.

This clone was detected only a few times. This chain joins TRBV5-4 and TRBJ2-7, with 9 nucleotides matching TRBD2. CDR1 and CDR2 (germline): SGHNT, YYREEE (reference sequence). The CDR3 is 15 amino acids. The ends lost 0 bases at V and 3 bases at J; junction bases unmatched: 4. The CDR3: CASSLDPAGGYEQYF. In DNA, the CDR3 is TGTGCCAGCAGCTTGGATCCAGCGGGAGGCTACGAGCAGTACTTC.